This T cell receptor (beta chain) appears in the sequencing data of a study of regulatory T cells in long-lasting Graves disease. This clonotype has only a few counts. Arm-PCR of CDR3 regions with iRepertoire HTBI primers generated TCR beta libraries. TCRdb recomputed calls from the multiplex PCR reads with MiXCR, one row per CDR3 protein. The table has 450,000 to 600,000 distinct CDR3 sequences, about a sixth seen once. Time point in this sample: newly diagnosed GD, antithyroid drugs for less than 3 months. PBMCs provided the RNA from which the TCR library was made. This CDR3 is 15 amino acids long. The germline gives CDR1 SEHNR, CDR2 FQNEAQ (reference sequence). The same sample was also studied in work on T cells in Graves' hyperthyroidism and ophthalmopathy.

The receptor's source is a man in his forties with Graves disease. The input for sequencing was peripheral blood mononuclear cells (PBMCs), taken at new diagnosis, from a patient treated with antithyroid drugs. This chain uses TRBV7-9 with TRBJ2-1; maybe TRBD1 (6 bases). The DNA matches TRBJ2-5 better at its end, which makes the J call doubtful. The CDR3 here is CASSLEGVRPETQYF. The CDR3, as DNA: TGTGCCAGCAGCTTAGAGGGGGTCAGACCGGAGACCCAGTACTTC.